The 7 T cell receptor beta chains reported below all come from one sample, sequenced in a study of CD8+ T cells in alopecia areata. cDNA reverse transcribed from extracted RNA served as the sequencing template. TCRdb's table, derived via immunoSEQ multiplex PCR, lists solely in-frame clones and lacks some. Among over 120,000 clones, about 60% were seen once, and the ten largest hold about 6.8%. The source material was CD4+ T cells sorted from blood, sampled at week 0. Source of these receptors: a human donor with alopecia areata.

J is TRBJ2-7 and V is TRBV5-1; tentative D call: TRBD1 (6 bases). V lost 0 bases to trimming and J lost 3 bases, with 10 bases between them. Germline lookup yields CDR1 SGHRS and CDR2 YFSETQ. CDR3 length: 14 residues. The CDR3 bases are TGCGCCAGCAGCTTGGAGGGCAGGGGCTACGAGCAGTACTTC. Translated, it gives CASSLEGRGYEQYF.

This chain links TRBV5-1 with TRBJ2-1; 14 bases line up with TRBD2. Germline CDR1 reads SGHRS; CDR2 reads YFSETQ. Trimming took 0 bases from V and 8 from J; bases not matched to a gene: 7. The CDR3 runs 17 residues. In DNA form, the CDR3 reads TGCGCCAGCAGCTTGGGAGGGACTAGCGGGGGCAAGGATGAGCAGTTCTTC. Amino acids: CASSLGGTSGGKDEQFF.

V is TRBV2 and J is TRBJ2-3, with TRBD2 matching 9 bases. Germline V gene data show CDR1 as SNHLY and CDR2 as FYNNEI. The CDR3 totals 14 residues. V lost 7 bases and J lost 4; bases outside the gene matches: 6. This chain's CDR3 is CASNAGGQPDTQYF. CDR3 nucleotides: TGTGCCAGCAATGCGGGGGGGCAGCCAGATACGCAGTATTTT.

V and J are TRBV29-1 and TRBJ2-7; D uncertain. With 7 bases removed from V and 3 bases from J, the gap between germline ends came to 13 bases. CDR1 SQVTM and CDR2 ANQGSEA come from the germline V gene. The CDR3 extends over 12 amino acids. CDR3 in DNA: TGCAGCGCCGCCTCAGACTTCTACGAGCAGTACTTC. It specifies CSAASDFYEQYF.

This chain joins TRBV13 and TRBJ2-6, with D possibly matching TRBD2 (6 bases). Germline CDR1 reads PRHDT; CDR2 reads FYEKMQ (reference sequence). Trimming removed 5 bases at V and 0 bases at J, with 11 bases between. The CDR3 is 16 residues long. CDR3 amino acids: CASSRAGTSGANVLTF. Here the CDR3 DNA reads TGTGCCAGCAGCCGGGCGGGGACCTCTGGGGCCAACGTCCTGACTTTC.

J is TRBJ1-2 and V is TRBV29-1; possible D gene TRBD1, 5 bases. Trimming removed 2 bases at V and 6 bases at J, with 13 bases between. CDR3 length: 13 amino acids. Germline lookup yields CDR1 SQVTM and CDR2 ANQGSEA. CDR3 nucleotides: TGCAGCGTTGAACGGGGCCCTACGGATGGCTACACCTTC. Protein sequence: CSVERGPTDGYTF. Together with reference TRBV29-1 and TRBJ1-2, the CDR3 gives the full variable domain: SAVISQKPSRDICQRGTSLTIQCQVDSQVTMMFWYRQQPGQSLTLIATANQGSEATYESGFVIDKFPISRPNLTFSTLTVSNMSPEDSSIYLCSVERGPTDGYTFGSGTRLTVV.

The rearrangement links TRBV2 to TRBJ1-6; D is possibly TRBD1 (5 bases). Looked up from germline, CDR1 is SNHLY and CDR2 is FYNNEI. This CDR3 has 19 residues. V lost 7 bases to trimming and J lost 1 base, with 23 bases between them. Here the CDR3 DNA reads TGTGCCAGCACTCCCTATCCCGCCCAGGGCGGTTCCTATAATTCACCCCTCCACTTT. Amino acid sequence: CASTPYPAQGGSYNSPLHF.